The 25 T cell receptor beta chains given below trace back to one sample, sequenced in a study of T cell repertoires in cytomegalovirus infection. TCRdb reanalysed the reads using MiXCR and keeps one entry per CDR3 protein. The repertoire consists of roughly 320,000 distinct CDR3 sequences, with 9.6% occurring once and the leading ten covering around 2.4%. Sequencing was carried out using PBMCs. The receptors were gathered from a human donor in good health (CMV status not recorded). Some clones in this sample may be carry-over from other donors' samples.

This clonotype occurred many times. The chain is built from TRBV28 and TRBJ2-5, with a tentative D call TRBD1 (5 bases). The CDR3 is 13 residues long. Trimming shortened V by 7 bases and J by 5 bases, and 14 bases separated the two germline ends. The germline V gene has CDR1 MDHEN and CDR2 SYDVKM. The DNA for the CDR3 is TGTGCCAGCAACCTCCCAGGGCGCGAGACCCAGTACTTC. Its protein is CASNLPGRETQYF.

The chain combines TRBV12-5 with TRBJ2-2; 9 bases line up with TRBD1. Germline CDR1 LGHNT, CDR2 FRNRAP. V was pared by 3 bases and J by 15 bases, with 8 bases of the junction left unmatched. The length of the CDR3 is 13 residues. This CDR3 reads CASGFPGQGRVFF. CDR3 bases: TGTGCTAGTGGTTTTCCTGGACAGGGGAGGGTGTTTTTT.

In this sample, this clonotype turned up many times. The chain is built from TRBV6-2 or TRBV6-3 and TRBJ2-3; maybe TRBD2 (6 bases). Trimming shortened V by 2 bases and J by 0 bases, and 15 bases separated the two germline ends. The CDR3 contains 17 residues. Germline assignment: CDR1 MNHEY and CDR2 SVGEGT. The CDR3 is CASSYVRGSSSTDTQYF. Written as DNA, the CDR3 is TGTGCCAGCAGTTACGTCCGGGGGTCTTCTAGCACAGATACGCAGTATTTT.

This clonotype has ten or more counts. This sequence joins TRBV23-1 and TRBJ2-7, with 10 bases lining up with TRBD2. TRBV23-1 is recorded as an ORF, its role being uncertain. The J segment lost 0 bases and the V segment lost 3 bases, leaving 8 bases of the junction unmatched. The CDR3 extends over 17 amino acids. This CDR3 reads CASSQASGGQSSYEQYF. The DNA of the CDR3 is TGCGCCAGCAGTCAGGCTAGCGGGGGTCAGAGCTCCTACGAGCAGTACTTC.

This clonotype showed up many times. The J gene is TRBJ2-1, the V gene TRBV20-1; TRBD1 is a possible D gene (6 bases). V shed 0 bases and J shed 3 bases, with 12 bases lying between them. This CDR3 comprises 15 residues. Germline V gene lookup returns CDR1 DFQATT and CDR2 SNEGSKA (reference sequence). CDR3 sequence (DNA): TGCAGTGCTAGAGATATTGGGGGCTACTACAATGAGCAGTTCTTC. Protein product: CSARDIGGYYNEQFF.

The sample holds a few counts of this clonotype. This chain uses TRBV20-1 with TRBJ1-1; D is unclear. V was cut by 3 bases and J by 1 base, with 6 bases left in between. The length of the CDR3 is 12 residues. Germline V gene data show CDR1 as DFQATT and CDR2 as SNEGSKA (reference sequence). The CDR3 nucleotides read TGCAGTGCTAGGCGACCGAACACTGAAGCTTTCTTT. Its protein is CSARRPNTEAFF.

This clonotype was counted many times. The rearrangement joins TRBV5-4 to TRBJ1-6; 9 bases are shared with TRBD1. V gave up 5 bases and J gave up 7 bases; unmatched junction bases: 4. This CDR3 contains 14 residues. Germline V CDR1 and CDR2: SGHNT, YYREEE (reference sequence). The CDR3 nucleotides are TGTGCCAGCAGTTACGACAGGGGGAATTCACCCCTCCACTTT. Translating it yields CASSYDRGNSPLHF.

The V and J genes are TRBV5-6 and TRBJ2-7; TRBD1 agrees at 7 bases. From germline, CDR1 is SGHDT and CDR2 YYEEEE. Losses at the gene ends were 4 bases for V and 0 bases for J; bases not matched to a gene: 7. This CDR3 spans 15 amino acids. The CDR3 is CASSPGQKPSYEQYF. CDR3 coding DNA: TGTGCCAGCAGCCCGGGACAGAAACCCTCCTACGAGCAGTACTTC.

V is TRBV5-1 and J is TRBJ2-2, with 7 nucleotides matching TRBD1. The V segment lost 0 bases and the J segment 4 bases; nucleotides outside the gene matches: 6. In germline, CDR1 is SGHRS, CDR2 YFSETQ. The CDR3 spans 16 residues. Here the CDR3 reads CASSLDQTGITGELFF. In DNA form, the CDR3 reads TGCGCCAGCAGCTTGGACCAGACAGGGATCACCGGGGAGCTGTTTTTT.

About this clonotype: A much larger clone sits a single nucleotide away, making a read error possible. This chain joins TRBV18 and TRBJ1-2; D is undetermined. Per germline, CDR1 KGHSH and CDR2 LQKENI. The CDR3 runs to 15 residues. Trimming removed 3 bases from V and 4 bases from J, with 15 bases in between. The CDR3 is CASSPNRVFTYGYTF. The CDR3 DNA is TGTGCCAGCTCACCGAATAGGGTATTTACCTATGGCTACACCTTC.

This clonotype was observed at least ten times. The rearrangement joins TRBV5-6 to TRBJ1-5; D unclear. The V end lost 5 bases, the J end lost 0 bases, and 12 bases lay between the germline ends. Germline lookup yields CDR1 SGHDT and CDR2 YYEEEE. The CDR3 covers 15 residues. CDR3 DNA sequence: TGTGCCAGCAGTAGGTTGCGAAATAGCAATCAGCCCCAGCATTTT. The encoded protein is CASSRLRNSNQPQHF.

This clonotype has at least ten counts. The gene calls are TRBV19 and TRBJ1-2; D not resolved. The V end was cut by 2 bases, the J end by 4 bases, with 17 bases between. Per the germline V gene, CDR1 is LNHDA and CDR2 is SQIVND (reference sequence). The CDR3 totals 16 residues. The CDR3 nucleotides read TGTGCCAGTAGTATACGGATTAAAGGACGGAGCTATGGCTACACCTTC. Translating it yields CASSIRIKGRSYGYTF.

This rearrangement joins TRBV27 to TRBJ2-3, with 7 positions matching TRBD2. Trimming at V came to 4 bases and at J to 3 bases, leaving 10 bases not matched to a gene. The CDR3 runs to 16 residues. Per germline, CDR1 MNHEY and CDR2 SMNVEV (reference sequence). The CDR3 protein is CASSSSFGGRTDTQYF. The CDR3 DNA reads as TGTGCCAGCAGTTCCTCCTTCGGGGGGAGAACAGATACGCAGTATTTT.

V and J are TRBV2 and TRBJ2-7, with a weak D call TRBD2 (5 bases). CDR1 is SNHLY, CDR2 FYNNEI, per germline. Trimming removed 4 bases from V and 3 bases from J, with 7 bases in between. The CDR3 spans 12 residues. The CDR3 is CASSGRRYEQYV. For the CDR3, the DNA is TGTGCCAGCAGTGGGAGGCGCTACGAGCAGTACGTC.

This clonotype has a handful of counts. The chain joins TRBV2 to TRBJ1-1; D unresolved. This CDR3 has 12 amino acids. Per the germline V gene, CDR1 is SNHLY and CDR2 is FYNNEI. Trimming removed 4 bases from V and 2 bases from J, with 5 bases in between. CDR3 loop: CASSARNTEAFF. In DNA form, the CDR3 reads TGTGCCAGCAGTGCCCGAAACACTGAAGCTTTCTTT.

The table lists this clonotype with many counts. J is TRBJ1-5 and V is TRBV20-1; D not certain. Between the trimmed V and J ends, which lost 1 base and 0 bases, there was a span of 7 bases. This CDR3 spans 14 amino acids. Per germline, CDR1 DFQATT and CDR2 SNEGSKA (reference sequence). The CDR3 bases are TGCAGTGCTAGAGGGGAATATAGCAATCAGCCCCAGCATTTT. This codes for CSARGEYSNQPQHF.

This chain connects TRBV5-1 to TRBJ1-1, with TRBD1 as a possible D gene (5 bases). The V and J ends lost 4 bases and 4 bases respectively, with 14 bases between them. The CDR3 length is 14 residues. The germline V gene has CDR1 SGHRS and CDR2 YFSETQ. In nucleotides, the CDR3 is TGCGCCAGCAGCATGGGCCCAGGGAGCACTGAAGCTTTCTTT. Translated: CASSMGPGSTEAFF.

This clonotype has at least ten counts. The chain recombines TRBV20-1 with TRBJ2-1; maybe TRBD1 (6 bases). CDR3 length: 15 amino acids. The germline V gene encodes CDR1 DFQATT and CDR2 SNEGSKA (reference sequence). The germline V and J ends were trimmed by 5 bases and 4 bases, with 18 bases remaining between them. CDR3: CSAEKTGLVYNEQFF. The CDR3 DNA reads as TGCAGTGCTGAGAAGACAGGCCTCGTTTACAATGAGCAGTTCTTC.

This chain links TRBV10-3 with TRBJ1-4; TRBD1 is a possible D gene (5 bases). With 4 bases removed from V and 4 bases from J, the gap between germline ends came to 7 bases. There are 13 residues in the CDR3. Germline CDR1 is ENHRY and CDR2 is SYGVKD. CDR3 loop: CAISGRGNEKLFF. The CDR3 DNA is TGTGCCATCAGTGGTAGGGGTAATGAAAAACTGTTTTTT.

This clonotype was observed a few times. The chain employs TRBV2 and TRBJ1-2, with a possible D match to TRBD1 (6 bases). This CDR3 comprises 14 residues. V was shortened by 7 bases and J by 7 bases, with 19 bases between the two germline ends. Germline lookup yields CDR1 SNHLY and CDR2 FYNNEI. The CDR3 DNA is TGTGCCAGCACTCGCGAACAGGGACGGTCTGGCTACACCTTC. The encoded protein is CASTREQGRSGYTF.

This clonotype was picked up many times. The chain employs TRBV28 and TRBJ1-3, with 7 bases lining up with TRBD1. Germline V gene sequence: CDR1 MDHEN, CDR2 SYDVKM. The V and J ends lost 5 bases and 0 bases, in that order; junction bases with no gene match: 7. The CDR3 covers 16 residues. The CDR3 sequence is CASSAGDRVSGNTIYF. CDR3 nucleotides: TGTGCCAGCAGTGCAGGGGACAGAGTCTCTGGAAACACCATATATTTT.

The chain links TRBV4-2 to TRBJ2-1; 9 bases agree with TRBD2. Germline V gives CDR1 LGHNA, CDR2 YNFKEQ. V shed 4 bases, J shed 4 bases, and the junction held 5 bases outside the gene matches. The length of the CDR3 is 15 residues. CDR3 DNA: TGTGCCAGCAGCCCGCCTAGCGGGACGTACAATGAGCAGTTCTTC. Amino acids: CASSPPSGTYNEQFF.

This chain connects TRBV6-2 or TRBV6-3 to TRBJ1-1; 11 bases agree with TRBD1. CDR1 MNHEY and CDR2 SVGEGT come from the germline V gene. Losses at the gene ends were 5 bases for V and 2 bases for J; bases not matched to a gene: 13. The CDR3 is made up of 18 amino acids. CDR3 amino acids: CASSQSGQGARVNTEAFF. The CDR3 nucleotides are TGTGCCAGCAGTCAGTCAGGACAGGGGGCACGGGTCAACACTGAAGCTTTCTTT.

This clonotype was observed at least ten times. The V and J genes are TRBV20-1 and TRBJ1-2, with D tentatively TRBD1 (5 bases). Trimming stripped 2 bases from V and 2 bases from J, with 12 bases between. From germline, CDR1 is DFQATT and CDR2 SNEGSKA (reference sequence). The CDR3 is made up of 14 amino acids. The CDR3 is CSARQTETNYGYTF. CDR3 in DNA: TGCAGTGCTAGACAGACAGAGACGAACTATGGCTACACCTTC.

There are many counts of this clonotype. The CDR3 loop reads CASSLDPSGEQYF. CDR3 in DNA: TGTGCCAGCAGCTTAGACCCAAGCGGCGAGCAGTACTTC. The chain employs TRBV7-8 and TRBJ2-7; a weak D match, TRBD2 (5 bases). Germline V lookup: CDR1 SGHVS, CDR2 FQNEAQ. The CDR3 spans 13 residues. V gave up 1 base and J gave up 6 bases, with 10 bases separating them.